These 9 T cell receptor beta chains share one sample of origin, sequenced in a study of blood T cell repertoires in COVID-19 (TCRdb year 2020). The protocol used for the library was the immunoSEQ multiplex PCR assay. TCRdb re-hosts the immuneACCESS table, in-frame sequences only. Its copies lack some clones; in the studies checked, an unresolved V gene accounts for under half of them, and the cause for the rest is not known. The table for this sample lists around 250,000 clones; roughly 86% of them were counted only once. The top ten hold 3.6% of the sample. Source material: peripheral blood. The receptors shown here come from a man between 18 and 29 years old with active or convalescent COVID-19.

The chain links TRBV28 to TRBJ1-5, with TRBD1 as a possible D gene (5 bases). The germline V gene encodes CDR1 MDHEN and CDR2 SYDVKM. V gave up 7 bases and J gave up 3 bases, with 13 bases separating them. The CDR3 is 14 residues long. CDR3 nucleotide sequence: TGTGCCAGCATTCCCGACAGTTCCAATCAGCCCCAGCATTTT. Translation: CASIPDSSNQPQHF. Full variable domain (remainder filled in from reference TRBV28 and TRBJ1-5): DVKVTQSSRYLVKRTGEKVFLECVQDMDHENMFWYRQDPGLGLRLIYFSYDVKMKEKGDIPEGYSVSREKKERFSLILESASTNQTSMYLCASIPDSSNQPQHFGDGTRLSIL.

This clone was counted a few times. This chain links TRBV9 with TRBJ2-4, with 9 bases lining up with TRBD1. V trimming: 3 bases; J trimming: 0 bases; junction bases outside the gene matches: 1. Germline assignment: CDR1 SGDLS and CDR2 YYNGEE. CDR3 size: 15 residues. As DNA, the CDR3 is TGTGCCAGCAGCGGGGGACAGGGAGCCAAAAACATTCAGTACTTC. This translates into CASSGGQGAKNIQYF.

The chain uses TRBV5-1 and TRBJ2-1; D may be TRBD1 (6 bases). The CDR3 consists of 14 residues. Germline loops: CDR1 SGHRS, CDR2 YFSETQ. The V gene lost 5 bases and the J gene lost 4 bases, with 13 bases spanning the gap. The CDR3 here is CASSRAGDYNEQFF. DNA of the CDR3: TGCGCCAGCAGTAGGGCAGGGGATTACAATGAGCAGTTCTTC.

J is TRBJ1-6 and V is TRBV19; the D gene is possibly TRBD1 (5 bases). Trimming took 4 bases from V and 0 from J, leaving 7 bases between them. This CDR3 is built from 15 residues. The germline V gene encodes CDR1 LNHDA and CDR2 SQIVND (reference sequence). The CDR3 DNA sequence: TGTGCCAGTAGTAGCGGGGGCTCCTATAATTCACCCCTCCACTTT. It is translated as CASSSGGSYNSPLHF.

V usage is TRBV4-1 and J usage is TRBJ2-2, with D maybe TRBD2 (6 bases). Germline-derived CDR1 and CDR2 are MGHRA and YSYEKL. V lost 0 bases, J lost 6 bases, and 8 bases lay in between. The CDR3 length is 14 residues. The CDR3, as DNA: TGCGCCAGCAGCCAAGAGTGGGGGGCCGGGGAGCTGTTTTTT. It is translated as CASSQEWGAGELFF.

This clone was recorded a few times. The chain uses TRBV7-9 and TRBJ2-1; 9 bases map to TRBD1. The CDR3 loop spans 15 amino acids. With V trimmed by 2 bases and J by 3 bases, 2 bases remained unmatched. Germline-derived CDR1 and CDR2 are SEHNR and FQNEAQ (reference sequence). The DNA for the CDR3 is TGTGCCAGCAGCTTAACAGGGGGCAGCTACAATGAGCAGTTCTTC. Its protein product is CASSLTGGSYNEQFF.

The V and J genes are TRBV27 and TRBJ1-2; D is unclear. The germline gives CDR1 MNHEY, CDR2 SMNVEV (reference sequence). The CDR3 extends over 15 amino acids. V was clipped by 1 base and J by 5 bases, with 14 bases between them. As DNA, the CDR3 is TGTGCCAGCAGTTTATACGGGAGTATTGGGTATGGCTACACCTTC. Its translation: CASSLYGSIGYGYTF.

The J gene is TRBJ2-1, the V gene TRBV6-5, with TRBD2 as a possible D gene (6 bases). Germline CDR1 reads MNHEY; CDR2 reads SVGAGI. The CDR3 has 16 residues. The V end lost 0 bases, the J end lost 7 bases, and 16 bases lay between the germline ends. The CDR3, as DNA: TGTGCCAGCAGTTACTCGCTATCGGGGGTCCCGAATGAGCAGTTCTTC. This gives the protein CASSYSLSGVPNEQFF.

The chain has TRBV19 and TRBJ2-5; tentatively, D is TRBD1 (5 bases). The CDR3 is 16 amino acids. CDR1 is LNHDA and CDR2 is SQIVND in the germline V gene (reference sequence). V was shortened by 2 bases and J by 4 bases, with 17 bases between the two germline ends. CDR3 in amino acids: CASSIYSGQGRETQYF. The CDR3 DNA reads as TGTGCCAGTAGTATATACTCAGGGCAGGGCAGAGAGACCCAGTACTTC.